Below are 18 T cell receptor beta chains sequenced from a single sample in a study of T cell responses to AZD1222 COVID-19 vaccine. The assay was immunoSEQ multiplex PCR, and TCRdb's table has in-frame clones only and misses some. The sample holds 150,000 or so clones, about nine tenths seen once. This specimen consisted of peripheral blood, obtained on day 0 of AZD1222 vaccination. These receptors were taken from an adult in good health.

This clone was seen only once. For the CDR3, the DNA is TGTGCCAGCTCAACCTCTCCCGGGGACTACAATGAGCAGTTCTTC. This codes for CASSTSPGDYNEQFF. The rearrangement uses TRBV6-4 and TRBJ2-1, with D perhaps matching TRBD2 (5 bases). The germline gives CDR1 MRHNA, CDR2 SNTAGT. This CDR3 spans 15 amino acids. V was clipped by 8 bases and J by 3 bases, with 17 bases between them.

V usage is TRBV30 and J usage is TRBJ2-7; D gene unclear. Per germline, CDR1 GTSNPN and CDR2 SVGIG (reference sequence). V dropped 3 bases and J dropped 2 bases, with 5 bases sitting between them. The CDR3 length is 11 residues. CDR3 in DNA: TGTGCCTGGAGAACTACCTACGAGCAGTACTTC. Protein: CAWRTTYEQYF.

The rearrangement uses TRBV12-3 or TRBV12-4 and TRBJ2-7; the D gene is possibly TRBD2 (6 bases). The length of the CDR3 is 12 residues. V lost 5 bases to trimming and J lost 4 bases, with 9 bases between them. The CDR3 region is CASSPGSYEQYF. The CDR3 DNA is TGTGCCAGCAGTCCCGGGAGTTACGAGCAGTACTTC.

V is TRBV7-6 and J is TRBJ1-1, with a tentative D call TRBD1 (5 bases). The CDR3 loop spans 13 amino acids. The V and J ends lost 0 bases and 4 bases respectively, with 6 bases between them. Germline V gene sequence: CDR1 SGHVS, CDR2 FNYEAQ. DNA for the CDR3: TGTGCCAGCAGCTTAGCAGGGACCACTGAAGCTTTCTTT. Its protein product is CASSLAGTTEAFF.

This clone has only one observation. The chain carries TRBV5-4 and TRBJ1-1; 7 bases map to TRBD1. The germline CDR1 and CDR2 sequences are SGHNT and YYREEE (reference sequence). CDR3 length equals 15 residues. Germline trimming cut 4 bases from V and 1 base from J; bases unmatched to any gene: 7. Here the CDR3 DNA reads TGTGCCAGCAGCACCGACAGGGTTTGGAACACTGAAGCTTTCTTT. It translates to CASSTDRVWNTEAFF.

V usage is TRBV27 and J usage is TRBJ2-1; perhaps TRBD2 as D (5 bases). The CDR3 loop spans 15 amino acids. V lost 5 bases to trimming and J lost 0 bases, with 11 bases between them. Germline lookup yields CDR1 MNHEY and CDR2 SMNVEV (reference sequence). The CDR3: CASSIAPSSYNEQFF. In DNA form, the CDR3 reads TGTGCCAGCAGTATAGCGCCGAGCTCCTACAATGAGCAGTTCTTC.

The CDR3 region is CATRDSPNSPLHF. In DNA form, the CDR3 reads TGTGCCACCAGAGACAGTCCGAATTCACCCCTCCACTTT. J is TRBJ1-6 and V is TRBV15, with D possibly TRBD1 on 5 matching bases. Germline V CDR1 and CDR2: LNHNV, YYDKDF (reference sequence). The germline V and J ends were trimmed by 6 bases and 7 bases, with 10 bases remaining between them. The CDR3 contains 13 residues.

The chain is built from TRBV12-3 or TRBV12-4 and TRBJ2-7, with D unresolved. CDR3 length: 13 amino acids. V was pared by 5 bases and J by 2 bases, with 10 bases between. CDR3 in DNA: TGTGCCAGCAGTCCAGACAAGACCTACGAGCAGTACTTC. Its translation is CASSPDKTYEQYF.

V gene TRBV5-8 combines with J gene TRBJ2-7; no clear D gene. The CDR3 loop spans 15 amino acids. V gave up 1 base and J gave up 0 bases, with 11 bases separating them. From germline, CDR1 is SGHTS and CDR2 YDEGEE. CDR3 coding DNA: TGTGCCAGCAGCTTGTGGAGCTCCTCCTCCTACGAGCAGTACTTC. Translated, it gives CASSLWSSSSYEQYF.

This chain links TRBV20-1 with TRBJ1-6; unclear D gene. The V and J ends lost 3 bases and 7 bases respectively, with 10 bases between them. Germline assignment: CDR1 DFQATT and CDR2 SNEGSKA (reference sequence). The CDR3 has 13 residues. The CDR3: CSASHGVNSPLHF. The CDR3 DNA reads as TGCAGTGCTAGTCATGGAGTCAATTCACCCCTCCACTTT.

V is TRBV9 and J is TRBJ2-6, with D perhaps matching TRBD2 (5 bases). Trimming removed 6 bases from V and 3 bases from J, with 7 bases in between. CDR1 is SGDLS and CDR2 is YYNGEE in the germline V gene. The CDR3 sequence is 13 residues long. CDR3 in DNA: TGTGCCAGCATGAGGGTTGGGGCCAACGTCCTGACTTTC. Protein product: CASMRVGANVLTF.

This clone was recorded once. Other DNA variants within this sample encode the same CDR3. DNA for the CDR3: TGCGCCAGCAGCCGGGACAGCCAAGAGACCCAGTACTTC. Translating it yields CASSRDSQETQYF. The rearrangement joins TRBV5-1 to TRBJ2-5, with TRBD1 matching 7 bases. Trimming at V came to 4 bases and at J to 1 base, leaving 1 base not matched to a gene. The germline gives CDR1 SGHRS, CDR2 YFSETQ. This CDR3 is built from 13 residues.

V is TRBV6-4 and J is TRBJ1-6; maybe TRBD1 (5 bases). Trimming left V 0 bases short and J 5 bases short, with 5 bases between. CDR1 and CDR2 (germline): MRHNA, SNTAGT. The CDR3 loop spans 14 amino acids. The CDR3 sequence: CASSDSGDNSPLHF. CDR3 DNA sequence: TGTGCCAGCAGTGACTCAGGGGATAATTCACCCCTCCACTTT.

This chain links TRBV6-2 or TRBV6-3 with TRBJ1-2; no definite D call. This CDR3 comprises 12 residues. V lost 4 bases, J lost 8 bases, and 11 bases lay in between. Germline V gene sequence: CDR1 MNHEY, CDR2 SVGEGT. The CDR3 reads CASSLSTGGYTF. CDR3 DNA sequence: TGTGCCAGCAGTTTGTCTACCGGGGGCTACACCTTC.

V gene TRBV20-1 combines with J gene TRBJ2-5, with D hard to call. The germline V gene encodes CDR1 DFQATT and CDR2 SNEGSKA (reference sequence). CDR3 length: 11 residues. V lost 4 bases and J 5 bases, leaving 8 bases between the germline ends. The CDR3 region has the DNA TGCAGTGCTACCCTAACGGAGACCCAGTACTTC. Translation gives CSATLTETQYF.

This clone was found a few times. The chain employs TRBV7-9 and TRBJ2-7; TRBD2 matches at 7 bases. The trim removed 1 base at V and 3 bases at J, leaving 6 bases unmatched. There are 15 residues in the CDR3. Germline V lookup: CDR1 SEHNR, CDR2 FQNEAQ (reference sequence). The CDR3 DNA sequence: TGTGCCAGCAGCTTAGGCGGCGGGAGCGTCTACGAGCAGTACTTC. This gives the protein CASSLGGGSVYEQYF.

The V call is TRBV24-1, the J call TRBJ2-3; the D gene is possibly TRBD1 (6 bases). Trimming pared 3 bases from V and 1 base from J, leaving 16 bases between. Per the germline V gene, CDR1 is KGHDR and CDR2 is SFDVKD. The CDR3 is 17 residues long. The CDR3 loop reads CATSDRYYRDRTDTQYF. Here the CDR3 DNA reads TGTGCCACCAGTGATAGGTACTACAGGGACCGCACAGATACGCAGTATTTT.

This clone was picked up one time. The V and J genes are TRBV15 and TRBJ1-5, with D perhaps matching TRBD1 (6 bases). Trimming took 4 bases from V and 4 from J, leaving 14 bases between them. Looked up from germline, CDR1 is LNHNV and CDR2 is YYDKDF (reference sequence). CDR3 length: 15 residues. The CDR3 loop is CATSKDSSWNQPQHF. The CDR3 DNA follows: TGTGCCACCAGCAAGGACAGCAGTTGGAATCAGCCCCAGCATTTT.